These T cell receptor beta chains were read from a single sample in a study of blood T cell repertoires in COVID-19. Assay used: immunoSEQ multiplex PCR; TCRdb lists only in-frame clones, some missing. The data hold about 210,000 clones, with 70% to 90% observed a single time. The sequencing input was peripheral blood. These receptors all come from a woman aged 45-65 years with active or convalescent COVID-19. CDR3s include the opening cysteine and the closing phenylalanine or tryptophan. A D gene is named only where the DNA matches it firmly. Some rows have no size entry. The others give once, few or many, or a class for an expanded clone.

clone size	CDR3 length	J gene	D gene	V gene	CDR3 protein	CDR3 DNA
NA	14	TRBJ1-6	TRBD1	TRBV12-5	CASGLEQGASPLHF	TGTGCTAGTGGTTTGGAACAGGGGGCTTCACCCCTCCACTTT
NA	14	TRBJ2-5	TRBD1	TRBV5-1	CASSVLGGRETQYF	TGCGCCAGCAGCGTTCTAGGGGGCCGGGAGACCCAGTACTTC
NA	15	TRBJ2-1	TRBD2	TRBV3-1/TRBV3-2	CASSQELAGYNEQFF	TGTGCCAGCAGCCAAGAACTAGCGGGCTACAATGAGCAGTTCTTC
NA	13	TRBJ2-4	NA	TRBV28	CASIPSGGNIQYF	TGTGCCAGTATCCCATCTGGCGGAAACATTCAGTACTTC
NA	15	TRBJ1-4	NA	TRBV10-3	CAISAVGGRDEKLFF	TGTGCCATCAGCGCCGTTGGGGGCAGGGATGAAAAACTGTTTTTT
NA	15	TRBJ1-5	NA	TRBV5-5	CASSLAGRGYQPQHF	TGTGCCAGCAGCTTGGCCGGCAGGGGATATCAGCCCCAGCATTTT
NA	14	TRBJ1-2	NA	TRBV28	CASSLIADYNGYTF	TGTGCCAGCAGTTTAATCGCAGATTATAATGGCTACACCTTC
NA	17	TRBJ2-2	NA	TRBV27	CASSIVGAGANTGELFF	TGTGCCAGCTCAATTGTGGGGGCAGGGGCGAACACCGGGGAGCTGTTTTTT
NA	16	TRBJ1-3	NA	TRBV11-2	CASSAYLPTSGNTIYF	TGTGCCAGCAGCGCCTATCTGCCCACCTCTGGAAACACCATATATTTT
NA	18	TRBJ2-2	NA	TRBV10-3	CAISGIGLRTEYTGELFF	TGTGCCATCAGTGGGATTGGGTTGAGGACAGAATACACCGGGGAGCTGTTTTTT
NA	15	TRBJ2-3	TRBD2	TRBV2	CASSFRLAGTDTQYF	TGTGCCAGCAGTTTTAGGCTAGCGGGCACAGATACGCAGTATTTT
NA	15	TRBJ2-1	NA	TRBV7-2	CASSLAGSSYNEQFF	TGTGCCAGCAGCTTAGCTGGGAGCTCCTACAATGAGCAGTTCTTC
NA	13	TRBJ2-1	TRBD1	TRBV28	CASSPGGFSEQFF	TGTGCCAGCAGTCCAGGGGGTTTCAGTGAGCAGTTCTTC
NA	15	TRBJ2-1	NA	TRBV3-1/TRBV3-2	CASSPGSGSNNEQFF	TGTGCCAGCAGCCCCGGGTCGGGTAGTAACAATGAGCAGTTCTTC
NA	13	TRBJ2-6	NA	TRBV29-1	CSVALSGANVLTF	TGCAGCGTTGCCCTGTCTGGGGCCAACGTCCTGACTTTC
NA	14	TRBJ1-2	NA	TRBV4-1	CASSLKGGLDGYTF	TGCGCCAGCAGCCTTAAAGGAGGTTTAGATGGCTACACCTTC
NA	16	TRBJ2-6	TRBD2	TRBV9	CASSEREGSGANVLTF	TGTGCCAGCAGCGAGAGGGAGGGCTCTGGGGCCAACGTCCTGACTTTC
NA	15	TRBJ1-3	NA	TRBV5-5	CASSPGTYARNTIYF	TGTGCCAGCAGCCCAGGCACATACGCTAGAAACACCATATATTTT
NA	14	TRBJ1-1	NA	TRBV11-3	CASSSRGMNTEAFF	TGTGCCAGCAGCTCCCGCGGGATGAACACTGAAGCTTTCTTT
NA	14	TRBJ1-1	NA	TRBV28	CASSQIRRNTEAFF	TGTGCCAGCAGCCAAATTCGGAGGAACACTGAAGCTTTCTTT
few	16	TRBJ2-3	TRBD2	TRBV5-1	CASSSLTSGATRTQYF	TGCGCCAGCAGCTCGCTGACTAGCGGGGCTACCCGTACGCAGTATTTT
once	14	TRBJ1-2	TRBD1	TRBV6-6	CASSNRGEHYGYTF	TGTGCCAGCAGTAACAGGGGGGAACACTATGGCTACACCTTC
NA	14	TRBJ1-5	NA	TRBV24-1	CATSDFGSNQPQHF	TGTGCCACCAGTGATTTCGGTAGCAATCAGCCCCAGCATTTT
NA	13	TRBJ2-1	NA	TRBV24-1	CATEPPGYNEQFF	TGTGCCACTGAACCCCCGGGTTACAATGAGCAGTTCTTC
NA	14	TRBJ2-5	NA	TRBV7-9	CASSRKGPQETQYF	TGTGCCAGCAGCCGCAAGGGGCCCCAAGAGACCCAGTACTTC
once	15	TRBJ1-2	NA	TRBV19	CASEDRNKLNYGYTF	TGTGCCAGTGAGGACAGAAACAAACTTAACTATGGCTACACCTTC
NA	15	TRBJ1-2	TRBD1	TRBV28	CASSSPGQPNYGYTF	TGTGCCAGCAGTTCACCGGGACAGCCTAACTATGGCTACACCTTC